A selection of T cell receptor beta chains follows, all from one sample in a study of cytomegalovirus exposure and HLA in healthy donors. Generated by immunoSEQ multiplex PCR, the TCRdb table keeps only in-frame clones and is missing some. The sample yields under 55,000 clones, approximately 78% seen once. The sequencing sample was made of PBMCs. The receptors come from a woman aged 25-40 years in good health and CMV-seronegative. The CDR3 runs from the conserved cysteine through the conserved F or W. D genes are given only for firm matches. Not all rows give a size; the values are once, few, many and, for expanded clones, a class.

TRBV5-1	15	.	TRBJ1-1	TRBD1	CASSLGGTGKTEAFF	TGCGCCAGCAGCTTGGGCGGGACAGGGAAGACTGAAGCTTTCTTT
TRBV27	15	.	TRBJ2-7	TRBD2	CASSSLGLADYEQYF	TGTGCCAGCAGTTCACTCGGACTAGCGGATTACGAGCAGTACTTC
TRBV5-1	15	.	TRBJ2-5	TRBD1	CASSLLGQGGETQYF	TGCGCCAGCAGCTTGTTAGGACAGGGGGGGGAGACCCAGTACTTC
TRBV9	14	.	TRBJ1-2	.	CASSVDGLSYGYTF	TGTGCCAGCAGCGTAGATGGGCTGAGCTATGGCTACACCTTC
TRBV4-2	16	.	TRBJ2-7	TRBD2	CASSQDGTSGSYEQYF	TGTGCCAGCAGCCAAGACGGGACTAGCGGGAGTTACGAGCAGTACTTC
TRBV6-4	13	few	TRBJ1-5	.	CASSYESNQPQHF	TGTGCCAGCAGTTACGAGAGCAATCAGCCCCAGCATTTT
TRBV7-2	13	.	TRBJ1-1	.	CASVAGPHTEAFF	TGTGCCAGCGTGGCAGGGCCTCACACTGAAGCTTTCTTT
TRBV29-1	11	.	TRBJ1-2	.	CSVEGNYGYTF	TGCAGCGTTGAGGGCAACTATGGCTACACCTTC
TRBV4-1	15	.	TRBJ1-4	.	CASRSEQGLSEKLFF	TGCGCCAGCAGGTCAGAACAGGGTCTTTCGGAAAAACTGTTTTTT
TRBV30	13	.	TRBJ1-5	.	CAWGQGSNQPQHF	TGTGCCTGGGGTCAGGGTAGCAATCAGCCCCAGCATTTT
TRBV20-1	11	.	TRBJ2-1	.	CSARFEAEQFF	TGCAGTGCTAGATTCGAGGCTGAGCAGTTCTTC
TRBV19	14	.	TRBJ1-5	.	CASSILEAPQPQHF	TGTGCCAGTAGTATTCTTGAGGCTCCACAGCCCCAGCATTTT
TRBV28	13	few	TRBJ1-6	.	CATRDTYNSPLHF	TGTGCCACCCGGGACACCTATAATTCACCCCTCCACTTT
TRBV30	16	.	TRBJ1-1	.	CAWSVQRTGMNTEAFF	TGTGCCTGGAGTGTACAAAGGACCGGGATGAACACTGAAGCTTTCTTT
TRBV6-5	13	.	TRBJ2-3	TRBD2	CASSYSERERQYF	TGTGCCAGCAGTTACTCGGAGCGGGAGCGCCAATATTTT
TRBV29-1	17	.	TRBJ2-5	.	CSVEWAYGAGDVETQYF	TGCAGCGTTGAATGGGCTTATGGAGCGGGCGATGTGGAGACCCAGTACTTC
TRBV29-1	13	few	TRBJ2-7	TRBD2	CSARGLAGGEQYF	TGCAGCGCCAGGGGACTAGCGGGAGGCGAGCAGTACTTC
TRBV10-3	14	.	TRBJ2-7	.	CAISEPPRGYEQYF	TGTGCCATCAGTGAGCCCCCTCGGGGGTACGAGCAGTACTTC
TRBV2	13	.	TRBJ2-7	.	CASTRTIAYEQYF	TGTGCCAGCACCCGGACAATAGCCTACGAGCAGTACTTC
TRBV7-9	18	.	TRBJ2-1	TRBD2	CASSYGLAETGWSNEQFF	TGTGCCAGCAGCTATGGACTAGCGGAAACCGGGTGGAGCAATGAGCAGTTCTTC
TRBV27	14	.	TRBJ2-3	.	CASRRGTSTDTQYF	TGTGCCAGCCGGCGGGGAACTAGCACAGATACGCAGTATTTT
TRBV30	14	.	TRBJ2-1	.	CAWSGQVSYNEQFF	TGTGCCTGGAGTGGCCAGGTCTCCTACAATGAGCAGTTCTTC
TRBV30	16	.	TRBJ1-2	TRBD1	CAWSQTWGTGNYGYTF	TGTGCCTGGAGTCAAACGTGGGGGACAGGGAACTATGGCTACACCTTC
TRBV29-1	14	.	TRBJ1-2	TRBD1	CSARLQGFGHGYTF	TGCAGCGCCCGTTTACAGGGGTTCGGTCATGGCTACACCTTC
TRBV5-1	15	.	TRBJ2-5	TRBD1	CASSDGTGWSETQYF	TGCGCCAGCAGCGACGGGACAGGGTGGAGTGAGACCCAGTACTTC
TRBV14	17	.	TRBJ2-6	TRBD1	CASSQWTGRSGANVLTF	TGTGCCAGCAGCCAGTGGACAGGCCGCTCTGGGGCCAACGTCCTGACTTTC
TRBV10-3	18	.	TRBJ2-3	TRBD2	CAISEPGLAESPTDTQYF	TGTGCCATCAGTGAGCCGGGACTAGCGGAAAGCCCCACAGATACGCAGTATTTT
TRBV5-1	14	.	TRBJ1-1	.	CASSEGVGNTEAFF	TGCGCCAGCAGCGAAGGGGTGGGGAACACTGAAGCTTTCTTT
TRBV18	13	.	TRBJ1-4	.	CASSPAGDEKLFF	TGTGCCAGCTCACCCGCGGGTGATGAAAAACTGTTTTTT
TRBV4-2	15	few	TRBJ1-5	TRBD1	CASSQETGGVQPQHF	TGTGCCAGCAGCCAAGAGACAGGGGGGGTTCAGCCCCAGCATTTT
TRBV18	14	few	TRBJ1-4	TRBD1	CASSPRDRGEKLFF	TGTGCCAGCTCACCCCGGGACAGAGGCGAAAAACTGTTTTTT
TRBV23-1	17	few	TRBJ1-1	TRBD1	CASSQSPGGSYNTEAFF	TGCGCCAGCAGTCAATCCCCAGGGGGTAGCTACAACACTGAAGCTTTCTTT
TRBV28	13	.	TRBJ1-2	.	CASSSRQRGGYTF	TGTGCCAGCAGTTCCCGACAGCGTGGTGGCTACACCTTC
TRBV30	16	few	TRBJ2-2	TRBD1	CAWSGPDRVYPGELFF	TGTGCCTGGAGTGGACCGGACAGGGTGTACCCCGGGGAGCTGTTTTTT
TRBV6-1	11	few	TRBJ2-7	.	CASSELFEQYF	TGTGCCAGCAGTGAACTGTTCGAGCAGTACTTC
TRBV5-6	15	few	TRBJ2-1	TRBD1	CASSSSGQTYNEQFF	TGTGCCAGCAGCTCCTCGGGACAGACCTACAATGAGCAGTTCTTC
TRBV7-8	15	.	TRBJ2-7	TRBD1	CASSLFSAGGYEQYF	TGTGCCAGCAGCTTATTCTCGGCAGGGGGCTACGAGCAGTACTTC
TRBV25-1	14	.	TRBJ1-2	.	CASSALSANYGYTF	TGTGCCAGCAGTGCCCTATCTGCTAACTATGGCTACACCTTC
TRBV5-1	15	.	TRBJ2-7	TRBD2	CASSRGTSGSYEQYF	TGCGCCAGCAGCCGCGGGACTAGCGGGTCCTACGAGCAGTACTTC
TRBV7-6	17	.	TRBJ2-1	.	CASSSRPGGDRNNEQFF	TGTGCCAGCAGCTCCCGACCGGGGGGGGACAGAAACAATGAGCAGTTCTTC
TRBV30	14	few	TRBJ1-1	.	CAWSVEGRAGEAFF	TGTGCCTGGAGTGTAGAGGGTCGCGCGGGTGAAGCTTTCTTT
TRBV30	13	once	TRBJ1-1	TRBD1	CARGQGAGTEAFF	TGTGCGAGAGGACAGGGCGCGGGCACTGAAGCTTTCTTT
TRBV15	15	.	TRBJ2-2	.	CATSPGPDNTGELFF	TGTGCCACCAGCCCAGGTCCTGATAACACCGGGGAGCTGTTTTTT
TRBV10-1	15	.	TRBJ1-1	.	CASSEDSGVNTEAFF	TGCGCCAGCAGTGAGGATTCAGGGGTGAACACTGAAGCTTTCTTT
TRBV15	15	once	TRBJ1-4	TRBD1	CATSRVAGGNEKLFF	TGTGCCACCAGCAGAGTGGCAGGGGGTAATGAAAAACTGTTTTTT
TRBV5-1	14	.	TRBJ2-7	.	CASSLEGGPYEQYF	TGCGCCAGCAGCTTGGAGGGAGGACCCTACGAGCAGTACTTC
TRBV11-3	14	.	TRBJ2-7	TRBD1	CASSLGQGAYEQYF	TGTGCCAGCAGCTTAGGACAGGGAGCGTACGAGCAGTACTTC
TRBV14	15	few	TRBJ1-1	.	CASSPVAGADTEAFF	TGTGCCAGCAGCCCGGTGGCGGGGGCGGACACTGAAGCTTTCTTT
TRBV6-5	15	.	TRBJ2-5	TRBD1	CASRGPGQGGETQYF	TGTGCCAGCAGGGGTCCGGGACAGGGGGGAGAGACCCAGTACTTC
TRBV18	14	.	TRBJ2-7	TRBD2	CASSLAGGVDEQYF	TGTGCCAGCTCACTAGCGGGCGGGGTCGACGAGCAGTACTTC
TRBV30	15	.	TRBJ1-2	.	CAWSRGKGGNYGYTF	TGTGCCTGGAGTCGGGGAAAAGGGGGAAACTATGGCTACACCTTC